The T cell receptor (beta chain) under discussion was sequenced for a study of blood T cell repertoires in COVID-19. Overall study context: From the United States, Italy and Spain came samples of acute and convalescent COVID-19. Sources were T cells, B-cell-depleted T cells, or PBMCs; the material itself was cDNA or gDNA.

The CDR3 has 13 residues. Germline CDR1 is KGHDR and CDR2 is SFDVKD. Between the trimmed V and J ends, which lost 5 bases and 0 bases, there was a span of 6 bases. Under the authors' procedure: Reference gene primer amplification in the assay estimated nucleated cell counts. Measured with immunoSEQ multiplex PCR; TCRdb has only the in-frame clones, and not every one. Clone size and the V and J calls come from that table; the DNA yielded D and trimming. The sample records over 200,000 clones, approximately 88% being singletons. J is TRBJ1-1 and V is TRBV24-1; the D is unclear. The sequencing input was peripheral blood. The receptor comes from a woman aged 25-40 years with acute or convalescent COVID-19. The CDR3 DNA sequence: TGTGCCACCAGTGCGGGGATGAACACTGAAGCTTTCTTT. Translated: CATSAGMNTEAFF.